Following are 25 T cell receptor beta chains from one sample sequenced in a study of response to subunit inactivated influenza vaccine. From the RT-PCR reads, TCRdb called clonotypes with MiXCR, one entry per CDR3 protein. This sample has some 540,000 distinct CDR3 sequences; under 30% occur once, and the top ten carry approximately 2.9%. The same sample was also used in a study of T cells expressing NK-cell markers. As that study records: Generation of TCR beta cDNA was performed by 5'RACE template switching incorporating UMIs.

The source material was CD4+ T cells sorted from PBMCs, sampled 12 days after vaccination. These receptors all stem from a middle-aged man who received an inactivated influenza vaccine.

The gene calls are TRBV6-2 or TRBV6-3 and TRBJ2-4; 7 bases agree with TRBD1. The CDR3 loop spans 17 amino acids. CDR1 and CDR2 (germline): MNHEY, SVGEGT. With V trimmed by 4 bases and J by 2 bases, 11 bases remained unmatched. CDR3 loop: CASSSPTGSGTKNIQYF. CDR3 bases: TGTGCCAGCAGTTCCCCGACAGGGAGTGGAACCAAAAACATTCAGTACTTC.

The chain carries TRBV6-2 or TRBV6-3 and TRBJ2-5; 8 nucleotides align to TRBD2. The CDR3 length is 17 residues. Germline CDR1 reads MNHEY; CDR2 reads SVGEGT. V lost 8 bases, J lost 1 base, and 15 bases stayed unmatched. This CDR3 reads CASVGGQAGVTQETQYF. CDR3 coding DNA: TGTGCCAGCGTCGGCGGTCAAGCGGGAGTTACCCAAGAGACCCAGTACTTC.

At least ten counts were recorded for this clonotype. The rearrangement uses TRBV11-2 and TRBJ2-1, with D tentatively TRBD2 (5 bases). CDR3 length: 15 residues. The germline CDR1 and CDR2 sequences are SGHAT and FQNNGV. The germline V and J ends were trimmed by 5 bases and 4 bases, with 15 bases remaining between them. CDR3 DNA: TGTGCCAGCAGCCCCGGGATCGGCGGATACAATGAGCAGTTCTTC. It is translated as CASSPGIGGYNEQFF.

The chain couples TRBV20-1 to TRBJ2-3; D call uncertain. The CDR3 runs 14 residues. Trimming took 0 bases from V and 3 from J, leaving 10 bases between them. Germline lookup yields CDR1 DFQATT and CDR2 SNEGSKA (reference sequence). The CDR3 sequence is CSAREGAWTDTQYF. The CDR3 nucleotides read TGCAGTGCTAGAGAGGGTGCATGGACAGATACGCAGTATTTT.

The chain uses TRBV4-1 and TRBJ2-7; no firm D call. The length of the CDR3 is 16 residues. Germline V gives CDR1 MGHRA, CDR2 YSYEKL. V was clipped by 0 bases and J by 3 bases, with 15 bases between them. CDR3 nucleotides: TGCGCCAGCAGCCAAGAAGGGTGGAACTCCTACTACGAGCAGTACTTC. It translates to CASSQEGWNSYYEQYF.

This clonotype was detected a few times. The chain joins TRBV6-5 to TRBJ2-1; no reliable D call. V dropped 2 bases and J dropped 4 bases, with 12 bases sitting between them. This CDR3 has 15 residues. Germline V CDR1 and CDR2: MNHEY, SVGAGI. The CDR3 DNA sequence: TGTGCCAGCAGTTACGAGGAGAACCTATACAATGAGCAGTTCTTC. Translating gives CASSYEENLYNEQFF.

This clonotype was observed a few times. This chain uses TRBV6-2 or TRBV6-3 with TRBJ2-3, with 10 bases identical to TRBD1. CDR1 is MNHEY, CDR2 SVGEGT, per germline. Trimming removed 0 bases from V and 1 base from J; junction bases left unmatched: 4. This CDR3 has 17 residues. The DNA of the CDR3 is TGTGCCAGCAGTTACTCGGGACAGGGGATTGGCACAGATACGCAGTATTTT. Translation gives CASSYSGQGIGTDTQYF.

The chain recombines TRBV12-3 or TRBV12-4 with TRBJ1-5; 10 nucleotides agree with TRBD1. V shed 5 bases and J 7 bases; nucleotides not matched to a gene: 5. The CDR3 is 14 residues long. CDR3 in amino acids: CASSAGTGVQPQHF. The CDR3 bases are TGTGCCAGCAGTGCCGGGACAGGGGTACAGCCCCAGCATTTT.

The chain combines TRBV24-1 with TRBJ2-1; D gene unclear. V gave up 3 bases and J gave up 4 bases, with 12 bases separating them. The CDR3 is made up of 15 amino acids. The germline V gene encodes CDR1 KGHDR and CDR2 SFDVKD. Here the CDR3 reads CATSDTMGIYNEQFF. Written as DNA, the CDR3 is TGTGCCACCAGTGATACAATGGGGATTTACAATGAGCAGTTCTTC.

There are a few counts of this clonotype. The V call is TRBV7-9, the J call TRBJ1-1; D perhaps matches TRBD1 (6 bases). CDR3 size: 15 residues. The germline V gene has CDR1 SEHNR and CDR2 FQNEAQ (reference sequence). The ends were cut back, 1 base at V and 1 base at J, with 10 bases in the middle. The CDR3 protein is CASSLDRAQNTEAFF. As DNA, the CDR3 is TGTGCCAGCAGCTTAGACAGGGCCCAGAACACTGAAGCTTTCTTT.

This clonotype was observed once. This sequence joins TRBV28 and TRBJ2-6; D tentatively fits TRBD1 or TRBD2 (6 bases each). The CDR3 has 13 residues. The germline CDR1 and CDR2 sequences are MDHEN and SYDVKM. Trimming cost V 5 bases and J 8 bases, with 10 bases left between them. The DNA of the CDR3 is TGTGCCAGCAGTAAAGGGGGGACCAACGTCCTGACTTTC. Residues: CASSKGGTNVLTF.

V is TRBV5-4 and J is TRBJ1-1; D may be TRBD1 (5 bases). This CDR3 region has 14 residues. The V and J ends lost 0 bases and 6 bases respectively, with 12 bases between them. Per germline, CDR1 SGHNT and CDR2 YYREEE (reference sequence). Here the CDR3 DNA reads TGTGCCAGCAGCTTGGCCCTGTCGGGGGCTGAAGCTTTCTTT. The encoded protein is CASSLALSGAEAFF.

CDR3: CSASPGSGANVLTF. The CDR3 DNA is TGCAGTGCTAGCCCTGGCTCTGGGGCCAACGTCCTGACTTTC. This chain joins TRBV20-1 and TRBJ2-6; D not certain. Germline assignment: CDR1 DFQATT and CDR2 SNEGSKA (reference sequence). The CDR3 length is 14 residues. Trimming stripped 3 bases from V and 0 bases from J, with 6 bases between.

The table lists this clonotype with a few counts. The chain links TRBV7-9 to TRBJ2-1, with 9 bases lining up with TRBD2. Per the germline V gene, CDR1 is SEHNR and CDR2 is FQNEAQ (reference sequence). V was pared by 1 base and J by 10 bases, with 5 bases of the junction left unmatched. This CDR3 region has 14 residues. In DNA form, the CDR3 reads TGTGCCAGCAGCTTAGTGGCTAGCGGGAACGAGCAGTTCTTC. This translates into CASSLVASGNEQFF.

The DNA of the CDR3 is TGTGCCAGCACCCGGGACAGGGCGTCTGTGTCCTATGGCTACACCTTC. As protein: CASTRDRASVSYGYTF. The genes are TRBV12-3 or TRBV12-4 and TRBJ1-2; 9 nucleotides align to TRBD1. The V and J ends lost 7 bases and 4 bases, in that order; junction bases with no gene match: 13. The CDR3 sequence is 16 residues long.

The rearrangement joins TRBV20-1 to TRBJ1-1, with D unclear. V was pared by 6 bases and J by 5 bases, with 19 bases between. This CDR3 is built from 14 residues. Germline lookup yields CDR1 DFQATT and CDR2 SNEGSKA (reference sequence). For the CDR3, the DNA is TGCAGTGCCCTCCCCGGCGGCGGAAGAACTGAAGCTTTCTTT. This encodes CSALPGGGRTEAFF.

This clonotype was seen a handful of times. In DNA, the CDR3 is TGTGCCAGCACCCGGCAAGAAAATACCCTGTCGAGGGACGATTTCTTT. The encoded protein is CASTRQENTLSRDDFF. The genes are TRBV5-5 and TRBJ1-1, with a possible D match to TRBD1 (5 bases). V was pared by 6 bases and J by 13 bases, with 31 bases between. This CDR3 spans 16 amino acids. Germline CDR1 reads SGHKS; CDR2 reads YYEKEE (reference sequence).

V usage is TRBV11-2 and J usage is TRBJ2-3, with TRBD2 matching 15 bases. The CDR3 spans 20 residues. Trimming removed 2 bases from V and 4 bases from J; junction bases left unmatched: 13. CDR1 is SGHAT and CDR2 is FQNNGV in the germline V gene. The CDR3 sequence: CASSLLRTSGGARRADTQYF. The CDR3, as DNA: TGTGCCAGCAGCTTATTACGGACTAGCGGGGGGGCAAGGCGTGCAGATACGCAGTATTTT. The variable domain in full, with the rest retrieved from reference TRBV11-2 and TRBJ2-3, is EAGVAQSPRYKIIEKRQSVAFWCNPISGHATLYWYQQILGQGPKLLIQFQNNGVVDDSQLPKDRFSAERLKGVDSTLKIQPAKLEDSAVYLCASSLLRTSGGARRADTQYFGPGTRLTVL.

This clonotype was counted many times. V usage is TRBV29-1 and J usage is TRBJ2-1; D is unclear. Trimming stripped 4 bases from V and 3 bases from J, with 13 bases between. Germline V CDR1 and CDR2: SQVTM, ANQGSEA. The CDR3 extends over 14 amino acids. CDR3 in DNA: TGCAGCGTTGGGTCCCCAGAGAACTACAATGAGCAGTTCTTC. Its translation: CSVGSPENYNEQFF.

Only one count was recorded for this clonotype. V gene TRBV25-1 combines with J gene TRBJ2-1; maybe TRBD2 (6 bases). Germline V lookup: CDR1 MGHDK, CDR2 SYGVNS. The CDR3 is made up of 13 amino acids. Trimming stripped 7 bases from V and 8 bases from J, with 15 bases between. DNA of the CDR3: TGTGCCAGCACTTTGGAGGGTGGGCATGAGCAGTTCTTC. This translates into CASTLEGGHEQFF. The variable domain in full, with the rest retrieved from reference TRBV25-1 and TRBJ2-1, is EADIYQTPRYLVIGTGKKITLECSQTMGHDKMYWYQQDPGMELHLIHYSYGVNSTEKGDLSSESTVSRIRTEHFPLTLESARPSHTSQYLCASTLEGGHEQFFGPGTRLTVL.

This clonotype was seen only a few times. CDR3 residues: CAWDSRSSPLHF. The CDR3 DNA is TGTGCCTGGGACTCCCGATCCTCACCCCTCCACTTT. The chain links TRBV30 to TRBJ1-6, with D hard to call. The V end was cut by 5 bases, the J end by 10 bases, with 12 bases between. Germline V CDR1 and CDR2: GTSNPN, SVGIG (reference sequence). The CDR3 is 12 residues long.

This clonotype occurred a few times. The chain links TRBV19 to TRBJ2-3; D uncertain. Trimming pared 3 bases from V and 4 bases from J, leaving 17 bases between. CDR1 LNHDA and CDR2 SQIVND come from the germline V gene (reference sequence). The CDR3 is made up of 16 amino acids. The CDR3 nucleotides are TGTGCCAGTAGTATGTGGGGTGCTGCCAAGCCAGATACGCAGTATTTT. Amino acid sequence: CASSMWGAAKPDTQYF.

The CDR3 bases are TGCAGTGCTAAACTAGCGGGAAGGGAGACCCAGTACTTC. Translating it yields CSAKLAGRETQYF. The chain recombines TRBV20-1 with TRBJ2-5; 10 bases are a match to TRBD2. CDR1 DFQATT and CDR2 SNEGSKA come from the germline V gene (reference sequence). V gave up 4 bases and J gave up 5 bases; unmatched junction bases: 4. This CDR3 region has 13 residues.

The chain couples TRBV11-2 to TRBJ2-3; possibly TRBD1 for D (5 bases). V was trimmed by 5 bases and J by 4 bases, leaving 16 bases between them. CDR1 and CDR2 (germline): SGHAT, FQNNGV. The CDR3 is 15 residues long. The CDR3 region is CASSPLRGSADTQYF. CDR3 DNA: TGTGCCAGCAGCCCTCTAAGGGGAAGCGCAGATACGCAGTATTTT.

The chain combines TRBV27 with TRBJ1-5; the D is unclear. Per germline, CDR1 MNHEY and CDR2 SMNVEV (reference sequence). V was shortened by 0 bases and J by 5 bases, with 11 bases between the two germline ends. The CDR3 length is 15 residues. CDR3 residues: CASSLSNPAYQPQHF. CDR3 DNA: TGTGCCAGCAGTTTATCGAACCCCGCATATCAGCCCCAGCATTTT.